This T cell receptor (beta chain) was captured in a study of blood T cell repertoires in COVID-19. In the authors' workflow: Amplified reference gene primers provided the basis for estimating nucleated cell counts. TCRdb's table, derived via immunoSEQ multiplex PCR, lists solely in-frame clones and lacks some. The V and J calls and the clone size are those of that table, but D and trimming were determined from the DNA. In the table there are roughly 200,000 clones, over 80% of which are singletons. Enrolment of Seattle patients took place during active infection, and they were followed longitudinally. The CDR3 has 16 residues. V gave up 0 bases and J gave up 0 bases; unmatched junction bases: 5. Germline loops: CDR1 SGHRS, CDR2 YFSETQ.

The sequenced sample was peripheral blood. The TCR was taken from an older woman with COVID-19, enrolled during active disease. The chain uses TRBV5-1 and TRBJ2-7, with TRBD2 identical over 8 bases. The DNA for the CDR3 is TGCGCCAGCAGCTTGGAAGCAGGGACTAGCTCCTACGAGCAGTACGTC. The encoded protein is CASSLEAGTSSYEQYV.